This T cell receptor (beta chain) was obtained from a study of regulatory T cells in long-lasting Graves disease. This clonotype was counted many times. This CDR3 has 16 amino acids. The germline V gene has CDR1 SEHNR and CDR2 FQNEAQ (reference sequence). The V end was cut by 5 bases, the J end by 0 bases, with 14 bases between. Regarding time point: newly diagnosed GD, antithyroid drugs for less than 3 months. From PBMCs, RNA was extracted and then used to make the TCR library. EDTA tubes received approximately 9 milliliters of drawn peripheral blood. Researchers made TCR beta libraries by using iRepertoire HTBI primers and running Arm-PCR on CDR3 regions. TCRdb ran MiXCR on the multiplex PCR reads and lists one entry per CDR3 protein. Here the sample spans roughly 380,000 distinct CDR3 sequences, 15% to 20% being singletons. The data also belong to a second study, concerning T cells in Graves' hyperthyroidism and ophthalmopathy.

The clonotype comes from a man aged 35-49 years with Graves disease. Sample: peripheral blood mononuclear cells (PBMCs), taken at new diagnosis, from a patient treated with antithyroid drugs. The rearrangement joins TRBV7-9 to TRBJ2-1; D unresolved. Here the CDR3 DNA reads TGTGCCAGCAGCCCCAAACGGGCTAGCTCCTACAATGAGCAGTTCTTC. This sequence encodes CASSPKRASSYNEQFF.